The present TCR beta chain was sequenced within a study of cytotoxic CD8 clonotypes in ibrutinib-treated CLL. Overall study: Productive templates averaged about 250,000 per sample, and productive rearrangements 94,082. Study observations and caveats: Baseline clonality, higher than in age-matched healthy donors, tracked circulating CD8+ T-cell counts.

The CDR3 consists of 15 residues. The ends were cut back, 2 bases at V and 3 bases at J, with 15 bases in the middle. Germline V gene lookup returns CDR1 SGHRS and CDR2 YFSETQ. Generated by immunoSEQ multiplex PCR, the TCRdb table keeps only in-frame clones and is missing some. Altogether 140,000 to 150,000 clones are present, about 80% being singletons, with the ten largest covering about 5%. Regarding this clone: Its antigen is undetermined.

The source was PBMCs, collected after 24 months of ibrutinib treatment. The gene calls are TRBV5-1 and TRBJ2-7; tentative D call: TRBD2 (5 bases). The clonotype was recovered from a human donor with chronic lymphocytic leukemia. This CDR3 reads CASSFGRAENYEQYF. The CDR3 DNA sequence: TGCGCCAGCAGCTTTGGGCGGGCGGAAAACTACGAGCAGTACTTC.